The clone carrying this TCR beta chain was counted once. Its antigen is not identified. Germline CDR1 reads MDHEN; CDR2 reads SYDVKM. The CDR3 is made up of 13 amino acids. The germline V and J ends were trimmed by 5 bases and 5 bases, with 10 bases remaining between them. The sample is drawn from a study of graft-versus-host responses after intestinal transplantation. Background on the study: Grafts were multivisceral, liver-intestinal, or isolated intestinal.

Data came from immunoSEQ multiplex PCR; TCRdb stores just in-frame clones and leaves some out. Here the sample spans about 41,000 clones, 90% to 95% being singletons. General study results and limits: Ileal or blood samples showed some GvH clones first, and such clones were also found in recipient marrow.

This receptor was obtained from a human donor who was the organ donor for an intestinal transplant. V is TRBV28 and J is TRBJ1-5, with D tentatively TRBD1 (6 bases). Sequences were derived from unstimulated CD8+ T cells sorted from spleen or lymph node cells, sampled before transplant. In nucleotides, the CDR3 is TGTGCCAGCAGTCGGACAGCCTATCAGCCCCAGCATTTT. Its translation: CASSRTAYQPQHF.